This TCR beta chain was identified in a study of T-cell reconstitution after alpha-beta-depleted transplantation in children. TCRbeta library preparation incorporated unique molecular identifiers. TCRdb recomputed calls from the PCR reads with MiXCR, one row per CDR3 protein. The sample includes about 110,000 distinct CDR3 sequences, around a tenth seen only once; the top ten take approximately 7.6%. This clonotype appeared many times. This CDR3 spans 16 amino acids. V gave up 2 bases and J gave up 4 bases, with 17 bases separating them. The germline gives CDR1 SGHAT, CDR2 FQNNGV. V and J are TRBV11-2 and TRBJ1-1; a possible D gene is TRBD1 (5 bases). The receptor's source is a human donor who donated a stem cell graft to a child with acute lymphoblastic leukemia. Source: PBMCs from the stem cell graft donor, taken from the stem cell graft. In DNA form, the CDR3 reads TGTGCCAGCAGCTTACTTTCCGACAGTCATGGCACTGAAGCTTTCTTT. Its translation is CASSLLSDSHGTEAFF.